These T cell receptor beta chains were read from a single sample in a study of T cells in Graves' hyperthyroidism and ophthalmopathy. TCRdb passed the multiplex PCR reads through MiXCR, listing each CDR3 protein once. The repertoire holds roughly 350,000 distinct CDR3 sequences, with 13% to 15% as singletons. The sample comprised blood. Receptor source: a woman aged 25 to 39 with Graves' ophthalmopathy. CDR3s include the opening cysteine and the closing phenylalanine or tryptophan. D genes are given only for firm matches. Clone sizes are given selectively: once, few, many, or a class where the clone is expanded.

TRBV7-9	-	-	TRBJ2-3	TGTACCAGCAGCTCTGGAGATACGCAGTATTTT	CTSSSGDTQYF
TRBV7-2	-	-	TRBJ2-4	TGTGCCAGCAGCTCAGACAGAGGAGCGGACATTCAGTACTTC	CASSSDRGADIQYF
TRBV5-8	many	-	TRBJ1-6	TGTGCCAGCAGCTTTGTTGACAGGAATTCACCCCTCCACTTT	CASSFVDRNSPLHF
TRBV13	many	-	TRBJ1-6	TGTGCCAGCAGCCCCAGGGGTTCACCCCTCCACTTT	CASSPRGSPLHF
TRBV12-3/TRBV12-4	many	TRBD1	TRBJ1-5	TGTGCCAGCAGCGGGGCCGGACAGGGAGGCAATCAGCCCCAGCATTTT	CASSGAGQGGNQPQHF
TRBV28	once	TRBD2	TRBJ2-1	TGTGCCAGCAGCCAAGAAGAGCCAGCGGGGTACAATGAGCAGTTCTTC	CASSQEEPAGYNEQFF
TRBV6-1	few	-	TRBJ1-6	TGTGCCGGGGGGGAATTCGGATCCTATAATTCACCCCTCCACTTT	CAGGEFGSYNSPLHF
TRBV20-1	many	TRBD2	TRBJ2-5	TGCAGTGCTAGAGATCGGCTTGGTCTAGCGGGGGGCTGGGAGACCCAGTACTTC	CSARDRLGLAGGWETQYF
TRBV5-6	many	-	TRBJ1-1	TGTGCCAGCAGCTTGGGTTATCCGAACACTGAAGCTTTCTTT	CASSLGYPNTEAFF
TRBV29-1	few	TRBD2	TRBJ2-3	TGCAGCGTTAAGGACGTGGGGACTAAGGATACGCAGTATTTT	CSVKDVGTKDTQYF
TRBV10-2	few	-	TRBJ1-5	TGCGCCAGCAGTGAGTATCTCCCAGGTAATCAGCCCCAGCATTTT	CASSEYLPGNQPQHF
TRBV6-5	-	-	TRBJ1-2	TGTGCCAGCAGTTACTCCGGGACGGACTCCTATGGCTACACCTTC	CASSYSGTDSYGYTF
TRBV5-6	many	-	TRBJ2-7	TGTGCCAGCAGCACCGGTCCTGGGGCCTCCGAGCAGTACTTC	CASSTGPGASEQYF
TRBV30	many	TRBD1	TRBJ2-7	TGTGCCTGGAGTGTGAGGGGGCTTTACGAGCAGTACTTC	CAWSVRGLYEQYF
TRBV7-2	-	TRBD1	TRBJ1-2	TGTGCCAGCAGCCTGGGACAGGGGGCCGCGTACACCTTC	CASSLGQGAAYTF
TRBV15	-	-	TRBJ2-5	TGTGCCACCAGCGGAGGATTACAAGAGACCCAGTACTTC	CATSGGLQETQYF
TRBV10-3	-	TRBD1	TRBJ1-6	TGTGCCACGACAGGGTATGATGGTAATTCACCCCTCCACTTT	CATTGYDGNSPLHF
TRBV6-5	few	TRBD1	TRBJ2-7	TGTGCCAGCAGTTACGGGACAGGGGAATACTACGAGCAGTACTTC	CASSYGTGEYYEQYF
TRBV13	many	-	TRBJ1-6	TGTGCCAGCAGCTGGGGGAGCTCCTATAATTCACCCCTCCACTTT	CASSWGSSYNSPLHF
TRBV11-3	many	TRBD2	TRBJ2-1	TGTGCCAGCAGCCGCGGGAGGAACAATGAGCAGTTCTTC	CASSRGRNNEQFF
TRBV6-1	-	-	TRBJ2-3	TGTGCCAGCAGTTACCGCGGTGCGGGGGATACGCAGTATTTT	CASSYRGAGDTQYF
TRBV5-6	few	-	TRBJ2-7	TGTGCCAGCAGCTCCCCGGGGAATACCTACGAGCAGTACTTC	CASSSPGNTYEQYF
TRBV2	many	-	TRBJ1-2	TGTGCCAGCAGTGAAGACCGGGCCGCCTATGGCTACACCTTC	CASSEDRAAYGYTF
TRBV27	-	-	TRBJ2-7	TGTGCCAGCAATAGCGCGGGAATGACGTACGAGCAGTACTTC	CASNSAGMTYEQYF
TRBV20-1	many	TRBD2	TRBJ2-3	TGCAGTGCTTCCCCGGGACTAGGGGCAGATACGCAGTATTTT	CSASPGLGADTQYF
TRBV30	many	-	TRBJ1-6	TGTGCTTCCAAGGGGGGGGGATCACCCCTCCACTTT	CASKGGGSPLHF
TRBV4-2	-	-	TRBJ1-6	TGTGCCAGCAGCCAAGATCGGGACACGTATAATTCACCCCTCCACTTT	CASSQDRDTYNSPLHF
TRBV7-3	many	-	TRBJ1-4	TGTGCCAGCAGCTTAACCGGGGCGACTAATGAAAAACTGTTTTTT	CASSLTGATNEKLFF